The present T cell receptor (beta chain) was sequenced within a study of T cells in Graves' hyperthyroidism and ophthalmopathy. Overall study results and limits: Most clonotypes expanded in the thyroid (above 0.001) were also present in blood. A model using 13 V-J features told ophthalmopathy apart from stable hyperthyroidism.

This clonotype was seen a few times. Antigen unknown. V shed 5 bases and J shed 5 bases, with 13 bases lying between them. Germline CDR1 reads SNHLY; CDR2 reads FYNNEI. The CDR3 covers 13 residues. Amplification yielded TCR beta CDR3 regions, with RNA transcripts as the source. When the TCR CDR3 underwent first-round RT-PCR, the HTBI primer set was used. From the multiplex PCR reads, TCRdb called clonotypes with MiXCR, one entry per CDR3 protein. Among 350,000 or so distinct CDR3 sequences listed, 15% to 20% were seen once. This chain links TRBV2 with TRBJ2-7; D may be TRBD1 or TRBD2 (5 bases each). Sequencing was carried out using blood. The sequence was collected from a woman aged 50 to 65 with Graves' hyperthyroidism. The CDR3 coding sequence is TGTGCCAGCAGTAGGGACCAATGGAACGAGCAGTACGTC. Protein: CASSRDQWNEQYV.